Sequencing of this T cell receptor (beta chain) was carried out in a study of shared clonotypes between healthy human individuals (dated by TCRdb to about 2020). Background on the whole study: The cohort included three men and a couple of women between 18 and 49 years of age. For each donor, CD4 naive and CD4 memory were each given three plates, CD8 naive was given two plates, and CD8 memory was given one plate. Between about 0.94 and 8.9 billion PBMCs per donor were obtained by leukapheresis. Blood TCR repertoires of a handful of healthy adults were deeply sequenced to estimate repertoire size and the extent of clonotype sharing between individuals. Libraries were prepared and TCR repertoires were sequenced by different laboratories using diverse techniques, in order to increase sequencing depth and limit assay-specific biases. The research as a whole found: Pairwise subsampling led to the expectation that sequencing depth would affect the degree of clonotype sharing among donors. Compared with non-shared clonotypes, clonotypes shared by all four sorted-subset donors had higher generation probabilities. Larger estimated clonotype richness was generally found for naive subsets than for memory subsets. Because the study included only a small number of donors, the genetic and exposure-history diversity represented was limited. Incomplete sequencing was indicated by rarefaction of sorted-subset datasets, despite the large sequencing depth. Sampling was restricted to blood, and TCR repertoires in tissues likely differ from the TCR repertoires found in blood. About 5% of naive CD4, 3.5% of naive CD8, about 2.5% of memory CD4, and roughly 0.4% of memory CD8 clonotypes were shared across several donors.

Concerning this clone: Which antigen it targets is not known. There are no base qualities to consult, and no much larger clone falls within one base.

Using the deep immunoSEQ assay, TCR CDR3 regions were amplified from genomic DNA by multiplex PCR. Extracted genomic DNA from each cell subset was spread evenly across all wells of several immunoSEQ 96-well plates, with each plate serving as a replicate. For sorted subsets, around 0.2 ug genomic DNA, equal to tens of thousands of T cell genomes, was loaded into each replicate PCR. Purified libraries were measured with a Qubit 3.0 fluorometer, size-checked on a Bioanalyzer 2100, and measured again with the KAPA Library Quantification kit. A separate single-read 150-cycle Illumina NextSeq 550 flow cell was used to sequence each immunoSEQ 96-well plate. The authors' pipeline ran thus. Because the immunoSEQ output included only junctional sequences and no quality scores, the filtering could not be the same as the filtering used for full-length reads. To assign V/J genes and CDR3, sequences were annotated against IMGT germline references using PyIR, a Python wrapper for IgBLAST v1.9. Reads were removed for weak V/J assignments (E-value above 1e-6), missing CDR3, stop codons, out-of-frame junctions, or ambiguous translated residues. V3J clonotypes were defined as sequences sharing the same inferred V gene, J gene, and CDR3 amino acid sequence. Percentage overlap between repertoires was computed as shared unique clonotypes divided by the size of the smaller repertoire. RTK rarefaction, the Chao1 estimator, and Recon v2.1 estimates of unobserved clonotypes were used to assess repertoire richness. Generation probabilities were computed with OLGA for all TCRbeta clonotypes obtained by the gDNA method from several donors. Not all clones reach the TCRdb copy of this immuneACCESS table, which keeps in-frame sequences only. Checked studies attribute under half of the gap to unresolved V genes and leave the rest unexplained. Clone size and V and J calls were adopted from that table, with D and trimming inferred from the DNA. This sample comprises fewer than 1 million clones, about 96% of them detected only once. The ten biggest clones cover less than 0.25% of the sample.

V loses 4 bases, J loses 6 bases, and the germline ends lie 13 bases apart. From cysteine to phenylalanine, the CDR3 is 13 amino acids long. Only CDR3 DNA remains: 39 bases, in frame from the first base. CDR1 and CDR2 are drawn from the germline V gene (reference sequence): MNHEY, SMNVEV. For the CD8 naive samples, CD45RO-negative cells were positively selected for CCR7, yielding a CD45RA+CCR7+ population from which TemRA cells were excluded. Donors were healthy HIV-negative adults with no recently reported acute infections or vaccinations. Every donor was a Caucasian adult living in Nashville, Tennessee, USA. Blood was collected by leukapheresis, and PBMCs were isolated by Ficoll-Histopaque density gradient centrifugation and then cryopreserved in liquid nitrogen vapor phase. Analytical flow cytometry was used to check the purity and quantity of every magnetically sorted T cell population. Genomic DNA was isolated from each sorted fraction and quantified by UV absorbance on a Nanodrop 2000c.

The chain uses TRBV27 and TRBJ2-7, and possibly TRBD1, on 6 matching bases. Sequencing used naive CD8+ T cells sorted from blood. The cell subset or site label for this specimen denotes: CD45RA+CCR7+. The receptor was derived from a man aged 30-40 years in good health. CDR3 protein: CASSSTGHGEQYF. Read as DNA, the sequence is TGTGCCAGCAGTTCGACAGGCCACGGCGAGCAGTACTTC.